This TCR beta chain was sequenced for a study of CXCR3-negative and CXCR3-positive naive CD8 T cells. The CDR3 totals 14 residues. Germline assignment: CDR1 SGHVS and CDR2 FNYEAQ. Study-wide findings and caveats: Naive cells that were CXCR3-negative or CXCR3-positive used TRBV-TRBJ genes alike, while memory cells diverged. Naive subsets were similarly diverse, while memory CD8+ repertoires were much less diverse. Researchers report CXCR3 expression partially decreased after cryopreservation, with fresh PBMCs used in most assays.

A word on this clonotype: What it binds is not known.

It was by 5' RACE with UMI labels that the TRB cDNA libraries were prepared. From the 5' RACE reads, TCRdb lists one entry per CDR3 protein and no DNA. In total, the table holds fewer than 90,000 distinct CDR3 sequences. The TCR sequence derives from a human donor in good health. Some clones in this sample may be carry-over from other donors' samples. The sample taken for sequencing was naive CXCR3- CD8+ T cells from blood. Subset: CD45RO-CCR7+CD27+CD95- naive CD8+ T cells lacking CXCR3 (TNR3-). V usage is TRBV7-6 and J usage is TRBJ1-5; TCRdb outputs TRBD1, but without DNA this stays unchecked. This CDR3 reads CASSSTGEGQPQHF.